One and the same sample provided the 18 T cell receptor beta chains below, sequenced in a study of Graves' ophthalmopathy and Graves' hyperthyroidism. Amplification targeted the TCR beta CDR3 regions, with RNA transcripts as the source material. An opening RT-PCR round employed HTBI primers and preceded a second-round multiplex PCR. MiXCR, run by TCRdb on the multiplex PCR reads, gives a single entry per CDR3 protein. The repertoire holds about 220,000 distinct CDR3 sequences, with roughly 21% as singletons. The sequenced material came from peripheral blood. These receptors were taken from a woman aged 50 to 65 with Graves' ophthalmopathy.

The chain couples TRBV19 to TRBJ1-2; TRBD1 is a possible D gene (6 bases). V dropped 3 bases and J dropped 4 bases, with 9 bases sitting between them. Germline V lookup: CDR1 LNHDA, CDR2 SQIVND (reference sequence). This CDR3 has 13 residues. This CDR3 reads CASSMGGPYGYTF. The CDR3, as DNA: TGTGCCAGTAGTATGGGGGGCCCCTATGGCTACACCTTC.

At least ten counts were recorded for this clonotype. The chain carries TRBV29-1 and TRBJ2-5; unclear D gene. V was clipped by 7 bases and J by 3 bases, with 12 bases between them. Germline lookup yields CDR1 SQVTM and CDR2 ANQGSEA. CDR3 length: 12 amino acids. The CDR3 coding sequence is TGCAGCGCCGGCCGCGCGGAAGAGACCCAGTACTTC. Translation: CSAGRAEETQYF.

There are many counts of this clonotype. This chain connects TRBV28 to TRBJ2-1; D call uncertain. CDR3 length equals 13 residues. CDR1 and CDR2 (germline): MDHEN, SYDVKM. Trimming stripped 6 bases from V and 10 bases from J, with 16 bases between. Here the CDR3 reads CASRLVMTREQFF. For the CDR3, the DNA is TGTGCCAGCAGATTAGTAATGACGAGGGAGCAGTTCTTC.

As for this clonotype: A read error is possible here, since a much larger clone lies one base away. CDR3 protein: CATSDVSQPQHF. The CDR3, as DNA: TGTGCCACCAGTGACGTCAGTCAGCCCCAGCATTTT. The chain combines TRBV24-1 with TRBJ1-5; D is undetermined. Trimming stripped 4 bases from V and 6 bases from J, with 6 bases between. CDR3 length equals 12 residues. CDR1 is KGHDR, CDR2 SFDVKD, per germline.

This rearrangement joins TRBV6-2 or TRBV6-3 to TRBJ2-7, with 11 positions matching TRBD2. With 2 bases clipped from V and 0 bases from J, the junction kept 6 bases outside the gene matches. Germline V gene sequence: CDR1 MNHEY, CDR2 SVGEGT. The CDR3 loop spans 17 amino acids. CDR3 region: CASSYEASGRSSYEQYF. CDR3 nucleotide sequence: TGTGCCAGCAGTTACGAGGCTAGCGGGAGGAGCTCCTACGAGCAGTACTTC.

This clonotype occurred many times. The gene calls are TRBV12-3 or TRBV12-4 and TRBJ1-1; 10 nucleotides agree with TRBD1. The junction had 5 bases not matched to a gene; V was cut back by 6 bases and J by 4 bases. The CDR3 is 14 residues long. In DNA form, the CDR3 reads TGTGCCAGCAGACGACAGGGGGCGGGCACTGAAGCTTTCTTT. Protein product: CASRRQGAGTEAFF.

This chain links TRBV6-5 with TRBJ2-2; unclear D gene. Per germline, CDR1 MNHEY and CDR2 SVGAGI. The ends were cut back, 0 bases at V and 2 bases at J, with 10 bases in the middle. The CDR3 length is 16 residues. The CDR3 sequence: CASSYSPQVNTGELFF. The CDR3 DNA reads as TGTGCCAGCAGTTACTCCCCCCAAGTCAACACCGGGGAGCTGTTTTTT.

Ten or more counts support this clonotype. This chain connects TRBV19 to TRBJ1-5; no reliable D call. The CDR3 runs 13 residues. V was clipped by 5 bases and J by 3 bases, with 8 bases between them. Germline V gene data show CDR1 as LNHDA and CDR2 as SQIVND (reference sequence). In nucleotides, the CDR3 is TGTGCCAGTAGTCTACAGCACAATCAGCCCCAGCATTTT. Amino acids: CASSLQHNQPQHF. The complete variable domain, with remaining parts taken from reference TRBV19 and TRBJ1-5, reads DGGITQSPKYLFRKEGQNVTLSCEQNLNHDAMYWYRQDPGQGLRLIYYSQIVNDFQKGDIAEGYSVSREKKESFPLTVTSAQKNPTAFYLCASSLQHNQPQHFGDGTRLSIL.

There are many counts of this clonotype. The chain has TRBV28 and TRBJ1-1, with a weak D call TRBD1 (5 bases). Germline V CDR1 and CDR2: MDHEN, SYDVKM. The germline V and J ends were trimmed by 6 bases and 0 bases, with 17 bases remaining between them. CDR3 length: 16 residues. The CDR3 spells CASSPNWGVVNTEAFF. The CDR3 bases are TGTGCCAGCAGCCCAAATTGGGGGGTTGTGAACACTGAAGCTTTCTTT.

This clonotype was observed many times. This chain connects TRBV5-1 to TRBJ2-7; 7 bases map to TRBD1. The CDR3 is 15 residues long. CDR1 is SGHRS, CDR2 YFSETQ, per germline. Trimming cost V 2 bases and J 5 bases; bases outside gene matches: 10. The CDR3 region has the DNA TGCGCCAGCAGCTTCTCAACAGGGGTCGGGCACGAGCAGTACTTC. Protein: CASSFSTGVGHEQYF.

This clonotype was recorded at least ten times. The genes are TRBV20-1 and TRBJ1-5; D is ambiguous. The germline V gene has CDR1 DFQATT and CDR2 SNEGSKA (reference sequence). V was pared by 4 bases and J by 3 bases, with 13 bases between. This CDR3 is built from 14 residues. The CDR3 DNA sequence: TGCAGTGCTACCGCCGGAAGGAACAATCAGCCCCAGCATTTT. It specifies CSATAGRNNQPQHF.

This clonotype was seen at least ten times. Its ends do not fully match the called genes, so a read error is possible. The chain carries TRBV29-1 and TRBJ2-5; D is uncertain. Germline loops: CDR1 SQVTM, CDR2 ANQGSEA. This CDR3 has 10 amino acids. The CDR3 coding sequence is TGCAGCGTCGAAGCAGGGACCCAGTACTTC. Translated, it gives CSVEAGTQYF.

This clonotype was observed at least ten times. J is TRBJ2-7 and V is TRBV15; TRBD2 matches at 7 bases. The J segment lost 6 bases and the V segment lost 4 bases, leaving 9 bases of the junction unmatched. Germline-derived CDR1 and CDR2 are LNHNV and YYDKDF (reference sequence). This CDR3 is built from 14 residues. This CDR3 is CATSKAGHLPEQYF. Here the CDR3 DNA reads TGTGCCACCAGCAAAGCGGGGCACCTACCCGAGCAGTACTTC. Together with reference TRBV15 and TRBJ2-7, the CDR3 gives the full variable domain: DAMVIQNPRYQVTQFGKPVTLSCSQTLNHNVMYWYQQKSSQAPKLLFHYYDKDFNNEADTPDNFQSRRPNTSFCFLDIRSPGLGDTAMYLCATSKAGHLPEQYFGPGTRLTVT.

The CDR3 sequence: CASSLGGGRRETQYF. CDR3 nucleotides: TGTGCCAGCAGCTTAGGGGGGGGGCGTCGGGAGACCCAGTACTTC. This chain links TRBV7-2 with TRBJ2-5, with a tentative D call TRBD2 (7 bases). CDR1 SGHTA and CDR2 FQGNSA come from the germline V gene. The CDR3 sequence is 15 residues long. Trimming cost V 1 base and J 5 bases, with 14 bases left between them. Full variable domain (missing parts from reference TRBV7-2 and TRBJ2-5): GAGVSQSPSNKVTEKGKDVELRCDPISGHTALYWYRQSLGQGLEFLIYFQGNSAPDKSGLPSDRFSAERTGGSVSTLTIQRTQQEDSAVYLCASSLGGGRRETQYFGPGTRLLVL.

Ten or more counts support this clonotype. CDR3 region: CASSFPGGHEQYF. For the CDR3, the DNA is TGTGCCAGCAGTTTCCCGGGTGGCCACGAGCAGTACTTC. The rearrangement uses TRBV12-3 or TRBV12-4 and TRBJ2-7, with D unclear. V was trimmed by 3 bases and J by 5 bases, leaving 11 bases between them. The CDR3 covers 13 residues.

This clonotype was detected only a few times. The chain is built from TRBV28 and TRBJ2-7, with 8 bases lining up with TRBD2. The J segment lost 3 bases and the V segment lost 6 bases, leaving 4 bases of the junction unmatched. Germline CDR1 is MDHEN and CDR2 is SYDVKM. The CDR3 is made up of 13 amino acids. CDR3 amino acids: CASRLSGSYEQYF. In nucleotides, the CDR3 is TGTGCCAGCAGATTAAGCGGGAGCTACGAGCAGTACTTC.

This clonotype was recorded many times. The chain recombines TRBV20-1 with TRBJ2-4; perhaps TRBD1 as D (6 bases). Trimming removed 6 bases from V and 7 bases from J, with 16 bases in between. Looked up from germline, CDR1 is DFQATT and CDR2 is SNEGSKA (reference sequence). This CDR3 is built from 13 residues. CDR3 in DNA: TGCAGTGCGGCGCAGACAGGAGTTAACATTCAGTACTTC. Translating it yields CSAAQTGVNIQYF.

This clonotype was observed many times. The chain carries TRBV19 and TRBJ2-7, with a possible D match to TRBD2 (6 bases). The V gene lost 5 bases and the J gene lost 6 bases, with 14 bases spanning the gap. The CDR3 covers 13 residues. The germline V gene has CDR1 LNHDA and CDR2 SQIVND (reference sequence). CDR3 protein: CASSLQPGGEQYF. CDR3 sequence (DNA): TGTGCCAGTAGTCTCCAACCCGGGGGCGAGCAGTACTTC.